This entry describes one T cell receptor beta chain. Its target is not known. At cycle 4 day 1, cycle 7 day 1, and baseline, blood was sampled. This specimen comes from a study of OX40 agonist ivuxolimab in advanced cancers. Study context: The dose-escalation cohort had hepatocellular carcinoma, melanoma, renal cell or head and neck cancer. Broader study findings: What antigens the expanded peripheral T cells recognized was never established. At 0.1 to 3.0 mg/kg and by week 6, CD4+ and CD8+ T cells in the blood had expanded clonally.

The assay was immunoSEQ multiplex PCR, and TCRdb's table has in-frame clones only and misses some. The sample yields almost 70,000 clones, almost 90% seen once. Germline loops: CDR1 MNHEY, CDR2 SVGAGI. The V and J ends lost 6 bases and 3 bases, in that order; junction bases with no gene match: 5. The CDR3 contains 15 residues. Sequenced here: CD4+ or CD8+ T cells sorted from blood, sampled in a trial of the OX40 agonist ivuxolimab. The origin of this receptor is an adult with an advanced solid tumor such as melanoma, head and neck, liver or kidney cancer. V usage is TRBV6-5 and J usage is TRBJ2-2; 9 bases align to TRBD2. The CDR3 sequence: CASRGTSRHTGELFF. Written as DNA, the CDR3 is TGTGCCAGCAGAGGGACTAGCAGACACACCGGGGAGCTGTTTTTT.